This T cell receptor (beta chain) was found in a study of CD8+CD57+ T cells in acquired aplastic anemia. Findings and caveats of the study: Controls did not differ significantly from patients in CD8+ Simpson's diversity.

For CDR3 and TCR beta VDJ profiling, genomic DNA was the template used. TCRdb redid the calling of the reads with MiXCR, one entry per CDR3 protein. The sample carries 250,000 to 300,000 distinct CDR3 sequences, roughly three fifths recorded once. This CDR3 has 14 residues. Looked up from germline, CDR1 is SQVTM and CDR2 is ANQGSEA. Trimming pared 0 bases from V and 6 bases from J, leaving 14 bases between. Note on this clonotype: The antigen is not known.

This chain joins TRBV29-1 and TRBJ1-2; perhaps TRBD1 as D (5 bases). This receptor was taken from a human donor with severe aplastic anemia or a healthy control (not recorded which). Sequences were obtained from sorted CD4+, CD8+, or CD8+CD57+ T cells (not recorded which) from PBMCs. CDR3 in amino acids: CSVEDRGRVNGYTF. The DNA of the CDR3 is TGCAGCGTTGAAGATAGAGGCAGGGTGAATGGCTACACCTTC.